The rows below give T cell receptor beta chains drawn from one sample of a study of blood T cell repertoires in COVID-19. Some clones are missing from TCRdb's copy, which holds only in-frame ones; the method was immunoSEQ multiplex PCR. The profile shows 30,000 to 45,000 clones, around nine tenths of them singletons. Specimen: peripheral blood. These receptors were collected from a man aged 55-75 years with active COVID-19. The CDR3 runs from the conserved cysteine through the conserved F or W. Each record gives: V gene, clone size, D gene, J gene, CDR3 DNA, CDR3 protein. The D gene is left open where the match is weak. Not all rows give a size; the values are once, few, many and, for expanded clones, a class.

>TRBV6-1|.|.|TRBJ2-5
TGTGCCAGCAGTGAAGGGGACTCCCAAGAGACCCAGTACTTC
CASSEGDSQETQYF
>TRBV9|.|.|TRBJ1-2
TGTGCCAGCAGCGTAGCAGGGGTAGGGGACTATGGCTACACCTTC
CASSVAGVGDYGYTF
>TRBV5-1|.|TRBD2|TRBJ2-1
TGCGCCAGCAGCTTGGAGACTAGCGGGTTAGGTGAGCAGTTCTTC
CASSLETSGLGEQFF
>TRBV11-2|.|.|TRBJ2-5
TGTGCCAGCAGCTTAGTGTGGGGCGAGACCCAGTACTTC
CASSLVWGETQYF
>TRBV6-1|.|.|TRBJ1-6
TGTGCCAGCAGTGAACAAAGCAGTTTAGGGGATAGGTCACCCCTCCACTTT
CASSEQSSLGDRSPLHF
>TRBV28|.|.|TRBJ2-5
TGTGCCAGCAGTTTATTCTCTAGCCAAGAGACCCAGTACTTC
CASSLFSSQETQYF
>TRBV7-3|.|.|TRBJ2-3
TGTGCCAGCAGCTGGGGGCCGAGGGATACGCAGTATTTT
CASSWGPRDTQYF
>TRBV7-2|.|.|TRBJ2-3
TGTGCCAGCAGCTTAGGCGGAACTAGCACAGATACGCAGTATTTT
CASSLGGTSTDTQYF
>TRBV6-5|once|TRBD1|TRBJ1-2
TGTGCCAGCAGTTACGGGACAGGGGCAACTGACTATGGCTACACCTTC
CASSYGTGATDYGYTF
>TRBV7-9|.|.|TRBJ2-3
TGTGCCAGCAGCTTAGACCGGGGCACAGATACGCAGTATTTT
CASSLDRGTDTQYF
>TRBV5-1|.|TRBD2|TRBJ2-3
TGCGCCAGCAGCCTGTTACTAGCGGGTTCGTCAGATACGCAGTATTTT
CASSLLLAGSSDTQYF
>TRBV9|.|TRBD2|TRBJ2-7
TGTGCCAGCAGCGGAGGCCCCGGGACTAGCGGGACGACTGAGTACGAGCAGTACTTC
CASSGGPGTSGTTEYEQYF
>TRBV18|once|TRBD1|TRBJ1-2
TGTGCCAGCTCTCCGGGACAGGGCCTCTATGGCTACACCTTC
CASSPGQGLYGYTF
>TRBV12-3/TRBV12-4|.|.|TRBJ1-2
TGTGCCAGCAGTTTCTGGCAGAACTATGGCTACACCTTC
CASSFWQNYGYTF
>TRBV10-3|.|.|TRBJ2-7
TGTGCCATCAGGGTCCCTCGCCAGGGCGAGCAGTACTTC
CAIRVPRQGEQYF
>TRBV15|.|.|TRBJ2-7
TGTGCCACCAGCTCGCAATCAACAGGGAGAAGCTCCTACGAGCAGTACTTC
CATSSQSTGRSSYEQYF
>TRBV5-1|.|.|TRBJ2-2
TGCGCCAGCAGCACGACAGGGAGGAGTACCGGGGAGCTGTTTTTT
CASSTTGRSTGELFF
>TRBV28|.|.|TRBJ1-1
TGTGCCACCGGAAGCGTCGGGACTGAAGCTTTCTTT
CATGSVGTEAFF
>TRBV21-1|.|.|TRBJ2-1
TGTGCCAGCAGCAAGCGGGGGACAGGGCCCTACAATGAGCAGTTCTTC
CASSKRGTGPYNEQFF
>TRBV28|.|TRBD1|TRBJ1-4
TGTGCCAGCAGTACAGGGGGGCCTAATGAAAAACTGTTTTTT
CASSTGGPNEKLFF
>TRBV9|.|TRBD2|TRBJ2-1
TGTGCCAGCCGCCTGCGGGAGGGTGTCGATGAGCAGTTCTTC
CASRLREGVDEQFF
>TRBV2|few|TRBD1|TRBJ2-5
TGTGCCAACCCCCCCCAACAGGGGCTAGGGGAGACCCAGTACTTC
CANPPQQGLGETQYF
>TRBV30|.|.|TRBJ2-1
TGTGCCTGGAGTGTACGGGACAAGCTCGGTGAGCAGTTCTTC
CAWSVRDKLGEQFF
>TRBV2|.|TRBD2|TRBJ2-3
TGTGCCAGCAGGGGGAGGCGACTAGCGGGTACTGATACGCAGTATTTT
CASRGRRLAGTDTQYF
>TRBV4-1|.|TRBD2|TRBJ2-3
TGCGCCAGCAGCCAAGAGTCCTGGCCCGGGGGGGGCACAGATACGCAGTATTTT
CASSQESWPGGGTDTQYF
>TRBV5-6|.|TRBD2|TRBJ2-1
TGTGCCAGCAGCTCGGGACTAGCGGGAGGGCCCGGGGTCGGTGAGCAGTTCTTC
CASSSGLAGGPGVGEQFF
>TRBV6-2/TRBV6-3|.|.|TRBJ1-2
TGTGCCAGCAGTGCCAACCGGGCTAACTATGGCTACACCTTC
CASSANRANYGYTF
>TRBV29-1|.|.|TRBJ2-3
TGCAGCGTTGAGGACATGGGAAGTATAGATACGCAGTATTTT
CSVEDMGSIDTQYF
>TRBV15|.|TRBD1|TRBJ2-1
TGTGCCACCAGCAGAGATGACAGGACAGGCCTCTACAATGAGCAGTTCTTC
CATSRDDRTGLYNEQFF
>TRBV7-8|.|.|TRBJ2-5
TGTGCCAGCAGCTCAGTGACGGGAGTGGGGGAGACCCAGTACTTC
CASSSVTGVGETQYF
>TRBV9|.|.|TRBJ1-2
TGTGCCAGCAGCTATAGCCGGGACAACGACTACTATGGCTACACCTTC
CASSYSRDNDYYGYTF
>TRBV15|.|TRBD2|TRBJ2-1
TGTGCCACCAGCAGAGACGGGACTAGCGGTCCCTACAATGAGCAGTTCTTC
CATSRDGTSGPYNEQFF
>TRBV7-9|.|.|TRBJ2-5
TGTGCCAGCAGCTTAGGTCTAATCCAAGAGACCCAGTACTTC
CASSLGLIQETQYF
>TRBV18|.|TRBD1|TRBJ2-7
TGTGCCAGCTCACCACGACAGGGGTCCTACGAGCAGTACTTC
CASSPRQGSYEQYF
>TRBV7-3|.|.|TRBJ2-1
TGTGCCAGCAGTCTCGCAGGGCCCTCCTACAATGAGCAGTTCTTC
CASSLAGPSYNEQFF
>TRBV9|.|.|TRBJ2-3
TGTGCCAGCAGCGTAGCAGAGGCCCCCACAGATACGCAGTATTTT
CASSVAEAPTDTQYF
>TRBV7-9|.|.|TRBJ2-5
TGTGCCAGCAGCCAACAGTTTGAGACCCAGTACTTC
CASSQQFETQYF
>TRBV4-1|.|TRBD2|TRBJ2-1
TGCGCCAGCAGTCCTCTAGCGGGAGGCAATGAGCAGTTCTTC
CASSPLAGGNEQFF
>TRBV7-2|.|.|TRBJ1-5
TGTGCCAGCAGCTTAGGGGTGATGGGGGGGGATCAGCCCCAGCATTTT
CASSLGVMGGDQPQHF
>TRBV6-5|.|.|TRBJ2-5
TGTGCCAGCAGTTACTCACAACTAGCTCTCCGGGAGACCCAGTACTTC
CASSYSQLALRETQYF
>TRBV5-1|.|TRBD1|TRBJ1-5
TGCGCCAGCAGCGAAGGGACAGGCCTGAATCAGCCCCAGCATTTT
CASSEGTGLNQPQHF
>TRBV3-1/TRBV3-2|once|TRBD2|TRBJ2-4
TGTGCCAGCAGCCAAGATATTACGTCGACTAGCTTTGTCAAAAACATTCAGTACTTC
CASSQDITSTSFVKNIQYF
>TRBV7-9|.|.|TRBJ2-7
TGTGCCAGCAGCCGGGGGTTTGATCTAAATACAGGGATCCCGCCCTACGAGCAGTACTTC
CASSRGFDLNTGIPPYEQYF
>TRBV20-1|.|.|TRBJ1-5
TGCAGTGCTGAGCGGGAGCCCCAGCATTTT
CSAEREPQHF
>TRBV7-3|.|.|TRBJ2-6
TGTGCCAGCAGCCCTTCTGGGGCCAACGTCCTGACTTTC
CASSPSGANVLTF
>TRBV19|.|TRBD2|TRBJ2-7
TGTGCCAGTACACCGGGAGGATCCCACGAGCAGTACTTC
CASTPGGSHEQYF
>TRBV23-1|.|TRBD2|TRBJ2-3
TGCGCCAGCACGCCTTTTCGGACTAGCGGGAGGGATACGCAGTATTTT
CASTPFRTSGRDTQYF
>TRBV27|.|TRBD2|TRBJ2-1
TGTGCCAGCAGTTTCCACCCTCTAGCGGGAGCGGGCAATGAGCAGTTCTTC
CASSFHPLAGAGNEQFF
>TRBV11-2|.|TRBD1|TRBJ2-3
TGTGCCAGCAGCATCTATGGACAGGCTCTCGGACCTACGCAGTATTTT
CASSIYGQALGPTQYF
>TRBV6-5|few|TRBD1|TRBJ1-3
TGTGCCAGCAGCCTCACCAGGGGGCAGGGAAACACCATATATTTT
CASSLTRGQGNTIYF
>TRBV7-9|.|.|TRBJ1-5
TGTGCCAGCAGCCCACTGGACAGTACCAATCAGCCCCAGCATTTT
CASSPLDSTNQPQHF
>TRBV7-6|.|TRBD1|TRBJ1-5
TGTGCCAGCAGCGGGACAGGGGCGGTTCAGCCCCAGCATTTT
CASSGTGAVQPQHF
>TRBV19|few|TRBD1|TRBJ2-7
TGTGCCAGTAGTATCCAATACAGGGGCTACGAGCAGTACTTC
CASSIQYRGYEQYF
>TRBV4-3|few|TRBD2|TRBJ2-4
TGCGCCAGCAGCCACACTAGCGAGGACATTCAGTACTTC
CASSHTSEDIQYF